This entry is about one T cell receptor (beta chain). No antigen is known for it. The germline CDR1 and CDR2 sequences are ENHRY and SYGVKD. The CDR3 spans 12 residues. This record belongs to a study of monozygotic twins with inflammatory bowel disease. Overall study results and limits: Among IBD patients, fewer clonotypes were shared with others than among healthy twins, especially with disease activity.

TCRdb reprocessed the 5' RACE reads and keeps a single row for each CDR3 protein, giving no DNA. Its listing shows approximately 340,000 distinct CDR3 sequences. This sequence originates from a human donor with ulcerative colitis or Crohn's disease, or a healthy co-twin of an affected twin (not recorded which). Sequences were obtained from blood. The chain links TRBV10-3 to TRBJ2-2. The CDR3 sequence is CAISDGAGDLFF.